The rows below give T cell receptor beta chains drawn from one sample of a study of blood T cell repertoires in COVID-19. Generated by immunoSEQ multiplex PCR, the TCRdb table keeps only in-frame clones and is missing some. Here the sample spans over 200,000 clones, roughly nine tenths being singletons. The specimen sequenced was peripheral blood. These TCRs come from a woman aged 18-29 years who had recovered from COVID-19. Both conserved end residues are part of each CDR3. D genes are given only for firm matches. Rows give clone size only sometimes, using once, few, many, or a class for an expanded clone.

size,J,V,D,CDR3,DNA
-,TRBJ1-2,TRBV10-2,-,CASSDQGYGYTF,TGCGCCAGCAGTGATCAGGGCTATGGCTACACCTTC
few,TRBJ2-7,TRBV6-4,TRBD2,CASSELAGGSYEQYF,TGTGCCAGCAGTGAACTAGCGGGGGGCTCCTACGAGCAGTACTTC
-,TRBJ2-2,TRBV5-1,TRBD1,CASSLKQGDRIAGELFF,TGCGCCAGCAGCTTGAAACAGGGGGATCGGATTGCCGGGGAGCTGTTTTTT
-,TRBJ2-3,TRBV3-1/TRBV3-2,-,CASRTATDTQYF,TGTGCCAGTCGGACAGCCACAGATACGCAGTATTTT
-,TRBJ1-4,TRBV30,-,CAWTSGGNEKLFF,TGTGCCTGGACCTCGGGAGGCAATGAAAAACTGTTTTTT
-,TRBJ2-1,TRBV7-9,-,CASSFAARNEQFF,TGTGCCAGCAGCTTCGCGGCTCGCAATGAGCAGTTCTTC
-,TRBJ1-1,TRBV11-2,-,CASSLSPGTEAFF,TGTGCCAGCAGCTTATCCCCAGGGACTGAAGCTTTCTTT
-,TRBJ2-2,TRBV6-5,-,CASRDINTGELFF,TGTGCCAGTCGGGACATCAACACCGGGGAGCTGTTTTTT
-,TRBJ1-1,TRBV7-9,TRBD1,CASSPRQGTPEAFF,TGTGCCAGCAGCCCCCGACAGGGAACCCCTGAAGCTTTCTTT
-,TRBJ2-1,TRBV19,TRBD2,CASSTGTSEDNEQFF,TGTGCCAGCAGCACCGGGACTAGCGAGGACAATGAGCAGTTCTTC
-,TRBJ1-6,TRBV9,-,CASSASGERNSPLHF,TGTGCCAGCAGCGCCTCGGGGGAGCGGAATTCACCCCTCCACTTT
-,TRBJ2-7,TRBV5-4,TRBD1,CASSFRGTSYEQYF,TGTGCCAGCAGCTTCAGGGGGACCTCCTACGAGCAGTACTTC
once,TRBJ1-1,TRBV6-6,TRBD1,CASSLDRAEAFF,TGTGCCAGCAGCCTTGACAGGGCTGAAGCTTTCTTT
-,TRBJ2-1,TRBV4-1,TRBD1,CASSQEPGQGWNEQFF,TGCGCCAGCAGCCAAGAACCGGGACAGGGTTGGAATGAGCAGTTCTTC
-,TRBJ2-2,TRBV6-2/TRBV6-3,-,CASSSGVTGELFF,TGTGCCAGCAGTTCCGGGGTCACCGGGGAGCTGTTTTTT
-,TRBJ1-1,TRBV10-3,-,CAISVGPQMNTEAFF,TGTGCCATCAGTGTGGGGCCCCAAATGAACACTGAAGCTTTCTTT
-,TRBJ2-3,TRBV19,TRBD1,CASSDRGRTDTQYF,TGTGCCAGTAGTGACAGGGGGCGCACAGATACGCAGTATTTT
-,TRBJ1-1,TRBV5-4,TRBD1,CASSSDYRQGLNTEAFF,TGTGCCAGCAGCTCCGATTATCGACAGGGCTTGAACACTGAAGCTTTCTTT
-,TRBJ1-2,TRBV6-1,TRBD1,CASSGRTGRNLGNYGYTF,TGTGCCAGCAGTGGGAGGACAGGGCGGAATCTTGGTAACTATGGCTACACCTTC
-,TRBJ2-3,TRBV11-3,-,CASSSGLGSTDTQYF,TGTGCCAGCAGTAGCGGATTGGGAAGCACAGATACGCAGTATTTT
few,TRBJ1-1,TRBV6-5,-,CATSYRTVNTEAFF,TGTGCCACCAGTTACCGGACAGTGAACACTGAAGCTTTCTTT
-,TRBJ2-3,TRBV7-7,TRBD2,CASSLGTSGRDTQYF,TGTGCCAGCAGCTTAGGGACTAGCGGGAGAGATACGCAGTATTTT
few,TRBJ1-4,TRBV25-1,TRBD1,CASSTPRGQGNEKLFF,TGTGCCAGCAGTACCCCTCGGGGACAGGGAAATGAAAAACTGTTTTTT
-,TRBJ2-2,TRBV6-2/TRBV6-3,-,CASSYVSWSTGELFF,TGTGCCAGCAGTTACGTGTCATGGAGCACCGGGGAGCTGTTTTTT
-,TRBJ2-3,TRBV6-2/TRBV6-3,TRBD2,CASSSRGSGRKSRTDTQYF,TGTGCCAGCAGCTCCCGGGGGAGCGGGAGGAAATCAAGGACAGATACGCAGTATTTT
-,TRBJ2-5,TRBV21-1,-,CASFAGTETQYF,TGTGCCAGCTTTGCGGGGACAGAGACCCAGTACTTC
-,TRBJ2-2,TRBV11-2,-,CASSSMQGTGELFF,TGTGCCAGCAGCTCCATGCAGGGGACCGGGGAGCTGTTTTTT
-,TRBJ2-3,TRBV5-5,TRBD1,CASSKGTDLLTDTQYF,TGTGCCAGCAGCAAAGGGACAGATCTACTCACAGATACGCAGTATTTT
-,TRBJ1-5,TRBV27,-,CASSSRQDQPQHF,TGTGCCAGCAGTTCCCGACAGGATCAGCCCCAGCATTTT
-,TRBJ2-1,TRBV24-1,TRBD2,CATSDSGGALYNEQFF,TGTGCCACCAGTGATTCCGGGGGGGCCCTCTACAATGAGCAGTTCTTC
-,TRBJ1-1,TRBV4-1,-,CASSHAARRLNTEAFF,TGCGCCAGCAGCCACGCGGCGCGGAGATTAAACACTGAAGCTTTCTTT
-,TRBJ1-2,TRBV12-3/TRBV12-4,-,CASSSGGLYGYTF,TGTGCCAGCAGTTCAGGAGGACTCTATGGCTACACCTTC
-,TRBJ2-1,TRBV5-4,TRBD2,CASSSLSGRESNEQFF,TGTGCCAGCAGCTCGTTAAGCGGGAGGGAGTCCAATGAGCAGTTCTTC
-,TRBJ1-3,TRBV6-1,-,CASSEDRVGNTIYF,TGTGCCAGCAGTGAAGACAGGGTTGGAAACACCATATATTTT
-,TRBJ1-5,TRBV7-9,-,CASSVGQSNQPQHF,TGTGCCAGCAGCGTCGGACAGAGCAATCAGCCCCAGCATTTT
-,TRBJ2-5,TRBV7-3,TRBD1,CASSPTGVRETQYF,TGTGCCAGCAGTCCGACAGGGGTGCGGGAGACCCAGTACTTC
-,TRBJ2-7,TRBV4-3,TRBD1,CASSQTPGTGYEQYF,TGCGCCAGCAGCCAAACTCCGGGGACAGGGTACGAGCAGTACTTC
-,TRBJ2-5,TRBV5-4,-,CASGAGRETQYF,TGTGCCAGCGGAGCGGGCAGAGAGACCCAGTACTTC
-,TRBJ2-7,TRBV29-1,TRBD2,CSVGGTSSDEQYF,TGCAGCGTCGGCGGGACTAGCTCCGACGAGCAGTACTTC
-,TRBJ2-3,TRBV9,TRBD2,CASSVLPIAGTTDTQYF,TGTGCCAGCAGCGTCCTCCCGATAGCGGGCACTACAGATACGCAGTATTTT
-,TRBJ1-2,TRBV6-1,-,CASSELGRDYTF,TGTGCCAGCAGTGAATTGGGCAGGGACTACACCTTC
once,TRBJ1-1,TRBV18,-,CASSRDKDTEAFF,TGTGCCAGCTCCCGGGACAAAGACACTGAAGCTTTCTTT
-,TRBJ2-1,TRBV10-1,-,CASSALANNEQFF,TGCGCCAGCAGTGCACTAGCAAACAATGAGCAGTTCTTC
-,TRBJ2-7,TRBV18,TRBD2,CASSPLASGITYEQYF,TGTGCCAGCTCACCACTAGCTAGCGGGATCACCTACGAGCAGTACTTC
-,TRBJ2-2,TRBV4-3,-,CASSQDQGRTGELFF,TGCGCCAGCAGCCAAGATCAGGGGCGCACCGGGGAGCTGTTTTTT
-,TRBJ1-2,TRBV6-2/TRBV6-3,TRBD1,CASSDRDGYTF,TGTGCCAGCAGTGACAGGGATGGCTACACCTTC
-,TRBJ2-1,TRBV12-3/TRBV12-4,TRBD2,CASSWGRAREQFF,TGTGCCAGCAGTTGGGGGAGGGCGCGGGAGCAGTTCTTC
-,TRBJ1-5,TRBV30,-,CAWNSYSNQPQHF,TGTGCCTGGAACAGCTACAGCAATCAGCCCCAGCATTTT
-,TRBJ2-1,TRBV19,TRBD2,CASSSGTSGVHSYNEQFF,TGTGCCAGTAGCTCCGGGACTAGCGGGGTTCACTCCTACAATGAGCAGTTCTTC
-,TRBJ2-3,TRBV3-1/TRBV3-2,TRBD2,CASSRGSRTDTQYF,TGTGCCAGCAGCCGCGGGAGTAGAACAGATACGCAGTATTTT
-,TRBJ2-3,TRBV5-5,TRBD2,CASSSGGGADTQYF,TGTGCCAGCAGCTCGGGAGGCGGGGCAGATACGCAGTATTTT
-,TRBJ2-7,TRBV18,TRBD1,CASSPNSRQGHFSYEQYF,TGTGCCAGCTCACCAAATTCTCGACAGGGGCATTTCTCCTACGAGCAGTACTTC
once,TRBJ2-7,TRBV27,-,CASSNYPGGEQYF,TGTGCCAGCAGTAACTACCCGGGTGGCGAGCAGTACTTC
-,TRBJ1-5,TRBV29-1,-,CSVVAGDQPQHF,TGCAGCGTTGTTGCGGGGGATCAGCCCCAGCATTTT